Listed below are T cell receptor beta chains from one sample, sequenced in a study of blood T cells in healthy people across ages. TCRdb independently ran MiXCR on the 5' RACE reads; one entry per CDR3 protein. Of approximately 800,000 distinct CDR3 sequences listed, around 62% are singletons. Sequencing input: blood. The origin of the receptors is a man aged 30 to 39 in good health. Both conserved end residues are part of each CDR3. Fields, in order: clone size, V gene, D gene, J gene, CDR3 DNA, CDR3 protein. D genes are given only for firm matches. The size of a clone is reported for some rows only, either as once, few or many, or as a class for expanded clones.

abundance: many; v_gene: TRBV27; d_gene: TRBD1; j_gene: TRBJ2-7; CDR3nt: TGTGCCAGCAGTTTTCGGGGACAGGGGAGCGAGCAGTACTTC; CDR3aa: CASSFRGQGSEQYF
abundance: NA; v_gene: TRBV15; d_gene: NA; j_gene: TRBJ2-3; CDR3nt: TGTGCCACCAGCAGCGACCGAATACAGGGTACAGGAGATACGCAGTATTTT; CDR3aa: CATSSDRIQGTGDTQYF
abundance: once; v_gene: TRBV9; d_gene: NA; j_gene: TRBJ1-5; CDR3nt: TGTGCCAGCAGCGTAGCAGGGGTGGATCAGCCCCAGCATTTT; CDR3aa: CASSVAGVDQPQHF
abundance: NA; v_gene: TRBV28; d_gene: TRBD1; j_gene: TRBJ1-2; CDR3nt: TGTGCCAGCACCCAGGGGGCGCCTGCGGGAGGCTACACCTTC; CDR3aa: CASTQGAPAGGYTF
abundance: once; v_gene: TRBV6-2/TRBV6-3; d_gene: NA; j_gene: TRBJ2-7; CDR3nt: TGTGCCACTCGGGACAACACCTACGAGCAGTACTTC; CDR3aa: CATRDNTYEQYF
abundance: NA; v_gene: TRBV12-3/TRBV12-4; d_gene: TRBD2; j_gene: TRBJ2-3; CDR3nt: TGTGCCAGCAGTCCCCCCCGACTAGCGGGGGTGACAGATACGCAGTATTTT; CDR3aa: CASSPPRLAGVTDTQYF
abundance: NA; v_gene: TRBV11-2; d_gene: TRBD2; j_gene: TRBJ2-5; CDR3nt: TGTGCCAGCAGCTTAACCCCCCAGCGGGGGATCCAAGAGACCCAGTACTTC; CDR3aa: CASSLTPQRGIQETQYF
abundance: few; v_gene: TRBV7-2; d_gene: NA; j_gene: TRBJ2-7; CDR3nt: TGTGCCAGCAGCCCTCCCCAGGGGAGCCGGTACGAGCAGTACTTC; CDR3aa: CASSPPQGSRYEQYF
abundance: NA; v_gene: TRBV4-2; d_gene: NA; j_gene: TRBJ2-1; CDR3nt: TGTGCCAGCAGCCGATCAGGGTCCCGGGACGCGAAAGAGCAGTTCTTC; CDR3aa: CASSRSGSRDAKEQFF
abundance: NA; v_gene: TRBV28; d_gene: TRBD1; j_gene: TRBJ1-2; CDR3nt: TGTGCCAGCAGTTTAGGCGTGACAGGGGGCTCTGGCTACACCTTC; CDR3aa: CASSLGVTGGSGYTF
abundance: NA; v_gene: TRBV30; d_gene: NA; j_gene: TRBJ2-5; CDR3nt: TGTGCCTGGAGTGTAGTCATGGAGACCCAGTACTTC; CDR3aa: CAWSVVMETQYF
abundance: few; v_gene: TRBV7-2; d_gene: NA; j_gene: TRBJ1-2; CDR3nt: TGTGCCAGCAGACCCGAGGGGGGGCTGGAGCCTGGCTACACCTTC; CDR3aa: CASRPEGGLEPGYTF
abundance: NA; v_gene: TRBV7-9; d_gene: NA; j_gene: TRBJ2-1; CDR3nt: TGTGCCAGCAGCTCCGAGCCTCCTGAGCAGTTCTTC; CDR3aa: CASSSEPPEQFF
abundance: NA; v_gene: TRBV14; d_gene: NA; j_gene: TRBJ2-7; CDR3nt: TGTGCCAGCAGCCAAGACAGGGGACCCTCCTACAATGAGCAGTACTTC; CDR3aa: CASSQDRGPSYNEQYF
abundance: few; v_gene: TRBV7-2; d_gene: TRBD2; j_gene: TRBJ2-1; CDR3nt: TGTGCCAGCAGCTTAAGGACTAGCCGAACCAACAATGAGCAGTTCTTC; CDR3aa: CASSLRTSRTNNEQFF
abundance: NA; v_gene: TRBV7-8; d_gene: NA; j_gene: TRBJ1-1; CDR3nt: TGTGCCAGCTCGGACCCGCCTAACACTGAAGCTTTCTTT; CDR3aa: CASSDPPNTEAFF
abundance: many; v_gene: TRBV7-9; d_gene: TRBD1; j_gene: TRBJ1-2; CDR3nt: TGTGCCAGCAGCTATAGCACTCCCGGGACAGGGAACTATGGCTACACCTTC; CDR3aa: CASSYSTPGTGNYGYTF
abundance: NA; v_gene: TRBV5-1; d_gene: NA; j_gene: TRBJ2-1; CDR3nt: TGCGCCAGCAGCTTGGATCTAGGGTCCCTCAATGAGCAGTTCTTC; CDR3aa: CASSLDLGSLNEQFF
abundance: NA; v_gene: TRBV11-2; d_gene: TRBD2; j_gene: TRBJ2-3; CDR3nt: TGTGCCAGCAGCGCTGCCACTGGCGGGGGGGCAATAGATACGCAGTATTTT; CDR3aa: CASSAATGGGAIDTQYF
abundance: NA; v_gene: TRBV2; d_gene: NA; j_gene: TRBJ2-7; CDR3nt: TGTGCCAGCAGCGCACGACAAGCCTACGAGCAGTACTTC; CDR3aa: CASSARQAYEQYF
abundance: few; v_gene: TRBV25-1; d_gene: NA; j_gene: TRBJ2-2; CDR3nt: TGTGCCAGCAGTGAATTAGAGGCCACCGGGGAGCTGTTTTTT; CDR3aa: CASSELEATGELFF
abundance: NA; v_gene: TRBV20-1; d_gene: NA; j_gene: TRBJ2-6; CDR3nt: TGCAGTGCTAGAACCGGTCTCGGGAACTCTGGGGCCAACGTCCTGACTTTC; CDR3aa: CSARTGLGNSGANVLTF
abundance: NA; v_gene: TRBV29-1; d_gene: NA; j_gene: TRBJ2-1; CDR3nt: TGCAGCGCAGAGGTAGCTCCCTACAATGAGCAGTTCTTC; CDR3aa: CSAEVAPYNEQFF
abundance: few; v_gene: TRBV20-1; d_gene: TRBD2; j_gene: TRBJ2-1; CDR3nt: TGCAGTGCTGGGGGACTAGCACAAAATGAGCAGTTCTTC; CDR3aa: CSAGGLAQNEQFF
abundance: NA; v_gene: TRBV29-1; d_gene: NA; j_gene: TRBJ1-1; CDR3nt: TGCAGCGTTGAAGATTTAGGGCCCAGAGCTTTCTTT; CDR3aa: CSVEDLGPRAFF
abundance: NA; v_gene: TRBV5-1; d_gene: NA; j_gene: TRBJ2-7; CDR3nt: TGCGCCAGCAGCCCCAGGGGCCACGAGCAGTACTTC; CDR3aa: CASSPRGHEQYF
abundance: NA; v_gene: TRBV7-9; d_gene: TRBD1; j_gene: TRBJ2-4; CDR3nt: TGTGCCAGCAGTTTCCCCTACACAGGGGGCATCGAAAACATTCAGTACTTC; CDR3aa: CASSFPYTGGIENIQYF
abundance: NA; v_gene: TRBV6-2/TRBV6-3; d_gene: NA; j_gene: TRBJ2-7; CDR3nt: TGTGCCAGCAGTACCCCCGGGACAAACTCCTACGAGCAGTACTTC; CDR3aa: CASSTPGTNSYEQYF
abundance: NA; v_gene: TRBV29-1; d_gene: TRBD1; j_gene: TRBJ2-7; CDR3nt: TGCAGCGTTGAAGCAGGGGGCGGCTACGAGCAGTACTTC; CDR3aa: CSVEAGGGYEQYF
abundance: few; v_gene: TRBV28; d_gene: NA; j_gene: TRBJ1-4; CDR3nt: TGTGCCAGCAACAGGGAAACTAATGAAAAACTGTTTTTT; CDR3aa: CASNRETNEKLFF
abundance: NA; v_gene: TRBV9; d_gene: NA; j_gene: TRBJ2-7; CDR3nt: TGTGCCAGCATGGCTAGGGGCTACGAGCAGTACTTC; CDR3aa: CASMARGYEQYF
abundance: NA; v_gene: TRBV7-6; d_gene: NA; j_gene: TRBJ1-6; CDR3nt: TGTGCCAGCAGCTTAGACGGCGGGGTTGCTCCAAGCTCCTATAATTCACCCCTCCACTTT; CDR3aa: CASSLDGGVAPSSYNSPLHF
abundance: NA; v_gene: TRBV12-3/TRBV12-4; d_gene: TRBD1; j_gene: TRBJ1-1; CDR3nt: TGTGCCAGCAGTCACAGGGGGCTTGAAGCTTTCTTT; CDR3aa: CASSHRGLEAFF
abundance: NA; v_gene: TRBV10-3; d_gene: TRBD2; j_gene: TRBJ2-1; CDR3nt: TGTGCCATCAGTGTGGGACTAGCGGGGGGGGAGCAGTTCTTC; CDR3aa: CAISVGLAGGEQFF
abundance: few; v_gene: TRBV7-2; d_gene: TRBD1; j_gene: TRBJ1-4; CDR3nt: TGTGCCAGCAGCAACAACCAGGGACAGGACTATGAAAAACTGTTTTTT; CDR3aa: CASSNNQGQDYEKLFF
abundance: once; v_gene: TRBV20-1; d_gene: NA; j_gene: TRBJ2-7; CDR3nt: TGCAGTGCTAGAGGGACAGACCAGAGCTCCTACGAGCAGTACTTC; CDR3aa: CSARGTDQSSYEQYF
abundance: NA; v_gene: TRBV12-3/TRBV12-4; d_gene: TRBD2; j_gene: TRBJ2-1; CDR3nt: TGTGCCAGCAGTTTACCGGGGGGGCGCTACAATGAGCAGTTCTTC; CDR3aa: CASSLPGGRYNEQFF
abundance: NA; v_gene: TRBV7-2; d_gene: NA; j_gene: TRBJ2-5; CDR3nt: TGTGCCGGCAGTCAAGGAGGGGGCCGGGAGACCCAGTACTTC; CDR3aa: CAGSQGGGRETQYF
abundance: NA; v_gene: TRBV10-3; d_gene: TRBD2; j_gene: TRBJ2-1; CDR3nt: TGTGCCATCAGCCTACCTGGACGAGCGGGGGGGTTCTACAATGAGCAGTTCTTC; CDR3aa: CAISLPGRAGGFYNEQFF
abundance: NA; v_gene: TRBV10-3; d_gene: NA; j_gene: TRBJ1-6; CDR3nt: TGTGCCATCAGTGATGGCAGGACAGACTATAATTCACCCCTCCACTTT; CDR3aa: CAISDGRTDYNSPLHF
abundance: NA; v_gene: TRBV13; d_gene: NA; j_gene: TRBJ2-7; CDR3nt: TGTGCCAGCGGGGCCCTAAAGTCCTACGAGCAGTACTTC; CDR3aa: CASGALKSYEQYF
abundance: few; v_gene: TRBV7-9; d_gene: NA; j_gene: TRBJ2-7; CDR3nt: TGTGCCAGTAGTTATTTACCCTACGAGCAGTACTTC; CDR3aa: CASSYLPYEQYF
abundance: NA; v_gene: TRBV5-1; d_gene: NA; j_gene: TRBJ1-2; CDR3nt: TGCGCCAGCAGCTTGTATCGGACAGCTAACTATGGCTACACCTTC; CDR3aa: CASSLYRTANYGYTF
abundance: NA; v_gene: TRBV7-2; d_gene: TRBD2; j_gene: TRBJ2-3; CDR3nt: TGTGCCAGCAGCTTAAGACTAGCGGGAAGAGAAGATACGCAGTATTTT; CDR3aa: CASSLRLAGREDTQYF
abundance: NA; v_gene: TRBV20-1; d_gene: TRBD1; j_gene: TRBJ2-5; CDR3nt: TGCAGTGCTATCGGACAGGGGCGGCAAGAGACCCAGTACTTC; CDR3aa: CSAIGQGRQETQYF
abundance: few; v_gene: TRBV10-3; d_gene: TRBD2; j_gene: TRBJ2-5; CDR3nt: TGTGCCATCAGCCCGACTAGCGGGGGCAAAGAGACCCAGTACTTC; CDR3aa: CAISPTSGGKETQYF
abundance: NA; v_gene: TRBV7-9; d_gene: NA; j_gene: TRBJ1-1; CDR3nt: TGTGCCAGCAGCTGGGCAACTGAAGCTTTCTTT; CDR3aa: CASSWATEAFF
abundance: NA; v_gene: TRBV4-2; d_gene: TRBD2; j_gene: TRBJ2-1; CDR3nt: TGTGCCAGCAGCCCACTGACTAGCGGGGGACCCTCGGGGAATGAGCAGTTCTTC; CDR3aa: CASSPLTSGGPSGNEQFF
abundance: once; v_gene: TRBV5-6; d_gene: NA; j_gene: TRBJ2-7; CDR3nt: TGTGCCAGCAGCCCCCAACCGGGGGTTTCCTACGAGCAGTACTTC; CDR3aa: CASSPQPGVSYEQYF
abundance: NA; v_gene: TRBV18; d_gene: NA; j_gene: TRBJ1-1; CDR3nt: TGTGCCAGCTCACCCCAGGCCAGGGTGAACACTGAAGCTTTCTTT; CDR3aa: CASSPQARVNTEAFF
abundance: NA; v_gene: TRBV4-2; d_gene: TRBD2; j_gene: TRBJ2-1; CDR3nt: TGTGCCAGCAGCCTCGGGTGGACTAGCGGGATCTATGAGCAGTTCTTC; CDR3aa: CASSLGWTSGIYEQFF
abundance: NA; v_gene: TRBV9; d_gene: NA; j_gene: TRBJ2-1; CDR3nt: TGTGCCAGCAGCGTAGGGACCCTGGTAAATGAGCAGTTCTTC; CDR3aa: CASSVGTLVNEQFF